This T cell receptor (beta chain) was profiled in a study of breast tumors, draining lymph nodes, adjacent tissues. Study-level findings and limits: Tumor and nontumor repertoires were significantly more similar in luminal-like than in basal-like breast cancer.

TCRdb analysed the multiplex PCR reads with MiXCR anew, one entry per CDR3 protein. This table has some 140,000 distinct CDR3 sequences, 21% appearing once. The V end was cut by 3 bases, the J end by 4 bases, with 12 bases between. CDR3 length: 14 residues. Germline CDR1 LNHNV, CDR2 YYDKDF (reference sequence). Axillary draining lymph nodes of breast cancer patients supplied the node samples. At least ten counts were recorded for this clonotype. What it recognizes is unknown. Sequenced: axillary lymph node tissue. This receptor was identified in a female donor with breast cancer. Some clones in this sample may be carry-over from other donors' samples. The V call is TRBV15, the J call TRBJ2-5; tentatively, D is TRBD1 (6 bases). The CDR3 coding sequence is TGTGCCACCAGCAGGGCCGTGGGGGCAGAGACCCAGTACTTC. This translates into CATSRAVGAETQYF.